This entry lists 16 T cell receptor beta chains sequenced from one sample in a study of T cell responses to AZD1222 COVID-19 vaccine. Only in-frame clones appear in the TCRdb table, and some are missing; sequencing was by immunoSEQ multiplex PCR. The table has 130,000 or so clones, just under 95% seen once. Sample: peripheral blood, taken on day 0 of AZD1222 vaccination. These receptors were collected from an adult in good health.

The chain joins TRBV20-1 to TRBJ2-3; D uncertain. Germline-derived CDR1 and CDR2 are DFQATT and SNEGSKA (reference sequence). The CDR3 is 11 amino acids. V gave up 0 bases and J gave up 13 bases, with 11 bases separating them. CDR3 DNA sequence: TGCAGTGCTAGAGATCCTAGTCTAGAGTATTTT. Its translation is CSARDPSLEYF.

This clone was counted once. The genes are TRBV4-2 and TRBJ2-5; D unresolved. In germline, CDR1 is LGHNA, CDR2 YNFKEQ. The CDR3 loop spans 14 amino acids. V dropped 1 base and J dropped 4 bases, with 10 bases sitting between them. The CDR3 sequence: CASSQGSFGETQYF. DNA of the CDR3: TGTGCCAGCAGCCAAGGGAGTTTCGGAGAGACCCAGTACTTC.

The rearrangement uses TRBV28 and TRBJ1-1; tentative D call: TRBD1 (5 bases). The CDR3 runs to 14 residues. The V gene's germline CDR1 is MDHEN and CDR2 SYDVKM. Between the trimmed V and J ends, which lost 7 bases and 6 bases, there was a span of 18 bases. DNA for the CDR3: TGTGCCAGCAACGAAAGGGGCAGCGGCCCTGAAGCTTTCTTT. Translation gives CASNERGSGPEAFF.

This sequence joins TRBV11-3 and TRBJ2-7; 15 bases are a match to TRBD2. The junction had 4 bases not matched to a gene; V was cut back by 5 bases and J by 5 bases. Looked up from germline, CDR1 is SGHNT and CDR2 is YENEEA. The length of the CDR3 is 15 residues. The DNA for the CDR3 is TGTGCCAGCAGCCTCGGACTAGCGGGAGGGGACGAGCAGTACTTC. Translating gives CASSLGLAGGDEQYF.

The chain uses TRBV21-1 and TRBJ1-2. TRBV21-1 is a listed pseudogene. This CDR3 is 14 amino acids long. The CDR3 bases are TGTGCCAGCACCATGGCGGGCACCTCCTATGGCTACACCTTC. It is translated as CASTMAGTSYGYTF.

CDR3 sequence: CASSQAAGVNTEAFF. The CDR3 nucleotides are TGTGCCAGCAGCCAAGCTGCCGGAGTGAACACTGAAGCTTTCTTT. V usage is TRBV3-1 (or the pseudogene TRBV3-2) and J usage is TRBJ1-1, with D unclear. The CDR3 loop spans 15 amino acids. The germline CDR1 and CDR2 sequences are LGHDT and YNNKEL (reference sequence). Trimming removed 1 base from V and 0 bases from J, with 9 bases in between.

The chain is built from TRBV24-1 and TRBJ2-3; 7 bases align to TRBD1. The length of the CDR3 is 15 residues. With 5 bases clipped from V and 2 bases from J, the junction kept 6 bases outside the gene matches. CDR1 is KGHDR, CDR2 SFDVKD, per germline. The CDR3 protein is CATSARDSHTDTQYF. DNA of the CDR3: TGTGCCACCAGTGCACGGGACAGCCACACAGATACGCAGTATTTT.

The chain joins TRBV7-2 to TRBJ1-6; 7 bases line up with TRBD1. The CDR3 has 18 amino acids. V was clipped by 6 bases and J by 0 bases; unmatched bases: 11. The germline V gene has CDR1 SGHTA and CDR2 FQGNSA. CDR3: CASRPSTGSSSYNSPLHF. CDR3 nucleotide sequence: TGTGCCAGCAGACCATCGACAGGGTCCAGCTCCTATAATTCACCCCTCCACTTT.

The chain employs TRBV4-2 and TRBJ2-7; the D call may be TRBD1 or TRBD2 (5 bases each). V dropped 2 bases and J dropped 6 bases, with 17 bases sitting between them. This CDR3 region has 15 residues. Germline loops: CDR1 LGHNA, CDR2 YNFKEQ. The CDR3 DNA follows: TGTGCCAGCAGCCAAACGGGGACGGCCTCGCTCGAGCAGTACTTC. Protein: CASSQTGTASLEQYF.

The genes are TRBV30 and TRBJ2-1; D is perhaps TRBD2 (5 bases). V dropped 3 bases and J dropped 6 bases, with 18 bases sitting between them. The CDR3 spans 15 residues. Germline V gene lookup returns CDR1 GTSNPN and CDR2 SVGIG (reference sequence). The CDR3 protein is CAWSLTSSPANEQFF. The CDR3 DNA is TGTGCCTGGAGCTTAACTAGTTCCCCAGCCAATGAGCAGTTCTTC.

J is TRBJ2-5 and V is TRBV9; D is possibly TRBD2 (6 bases). The length of the CDR3 is 17 residues. Germline CDR1 reads SGDLS; CDR2 reads YYNGEE. Trimming took off 0 bases at V and 5 bases at J, with 20 bases between the two ends. The CDR3 loop is CASSVDRNPGLGETQYF. CDR3 bases: TGTGCCAGCAGCGTAGATCGCAACCCGGGACTGGGTGAGACCCAGTACTTC.

The chain has TRBV6-2 or TRBV6-3 and TRBJ2-2, with D uncertain. The CDR3 extends over 13 amino acids. CDR1 is MNHEY, CDR2 SVGEGT, per germline. Trimming cost V 3 bases and J 5 bases, with 7 bases left between them. CDR3 sequence: CASSYVRTGELFF. CDR3 DNA: TGTGCCAGCAGTTATGTTAGGACCGGGGAGCTGTTTTTT.

The genes are TRBV30 and TRBJ2-1, with TRBD2 as a possible D gene (6 bases). The CDR3 spans 14 residues. Trimming took off 8 bases at V and 0 bases at J, with 14 bases between the two ends. CDR1 GTSNPN and CDR2 SVGIG come from the germline V gene (reference sequence). The CDR3 region is CAGRGSGSYNEQFF. Here the CDR3 DNA reads TGTGCCGGAAGGGGTAGCGGCTCCTACAATGAGCAGTTCTTC.

The genes are TRBV4-1 and TRBJ2-2; TRBD1 matches 7 bases. The CDR3 contains 16 residues. V dropped 0 bases and J dropped 7; count of bases not matched to a gene: 8. CDR1 is MGHRA, CDR2 YSYEKL, per germline. The CDR3 sequence is CASSQDLTGLGGELFF. CDR3 in DNA: TGCGCCAGCAGCCAAGATTTGACAGGGTTGGGCGGGGAGCTGTTTTTT.

The chain links TRBV7-3 to TRBJ2-2; no firm D call. The V end was cut by 3 bases, the J end by 6 bases, with 11 bases between. The CDR3 has 14 residues. Per the germline V gene, CDR1 is SGHTA and CDR2 is FQGTGA. Here the CDR3 DNA reads TGTGCCAGCAGCTTTCGAGCGCTTCCCGGGGAGCTGTTTTTT. Residues: CASSFRALPGELFF. Looking up the rest from reference TRBV7-3 and TRBJ2-2 gives the full variable domain: GAGVSQTPSNKVTEKGKYVELRCDPISGHTALYWYRQSLGQGPEFLIYFQGTGAADDSGLPNDRFFAVRPEGSVSTLKIQRTERGDSAVYLCASSFRALPGELFFGEGSRLTVL.

The chain links TRBV7-9 to TRBJ2-1, with TRBD2 matching over 13 bases. The CDR3 consists of 16 residues. Germline CDR1 and CDR2: SEHNR and FQNEAQ (reference sequence). J was trimmed by 9 bases and V by 4 bases; bases with no gene match: 9. The CDR3 loop is CASSSTILAGGGEQFF. Here the CDR3 DNA reads TGTGCCAGCAGCTCTACGATACTAGCGGGAGGGGGTGAGCAGTTCTTC.